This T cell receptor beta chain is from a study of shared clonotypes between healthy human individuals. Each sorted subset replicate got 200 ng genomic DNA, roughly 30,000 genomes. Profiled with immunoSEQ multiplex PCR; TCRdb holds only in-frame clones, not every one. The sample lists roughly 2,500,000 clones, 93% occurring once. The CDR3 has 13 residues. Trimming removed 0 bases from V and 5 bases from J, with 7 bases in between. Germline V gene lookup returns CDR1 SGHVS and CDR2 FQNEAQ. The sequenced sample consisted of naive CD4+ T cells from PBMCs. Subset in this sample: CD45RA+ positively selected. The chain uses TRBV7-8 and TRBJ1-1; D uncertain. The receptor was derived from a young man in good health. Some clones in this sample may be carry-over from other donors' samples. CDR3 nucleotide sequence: TGTGCCAGCAGCTTAGCGAAGGATACTGAAGCTTTCTTT. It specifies CASSLAKDTEAFF.